The 10 T cell receptor beta chains listed next were all sequenced from one sample in a study of Graves' ophthalmopathy and Graves' hyperthyroidism. Scientists amplified the TCR beta CDR3 regions from RNA transcripts. An initial RT-PCR round employing HTBI primers preceded a second-round multiplex PCR. MiXCR, applied by TCRdb to the multiplex PCR reads, yields one record per CDR3 protein. This repertoire shows 650,000 to 900,000 distinct CDR3 sequences, roughly two fifths found once; its top ten account for 40% to 55%. Sequencing used peripheral blood. These receptors were collected from an adult man with Graves' ophthalmopathy.

This clonotype appeared a single time. The junction departs from germline at one end; a sequencing error may be responsible. The chain links TRBV2 to TRBJ2-1; 7 bases line up with TRBD1. Germline V gene sequence: CDR1 SNHLY, CDR2 FYNNEI. CDR3 length equals 15 residues. The CDR3 loop is CTSSGPGTVDNEQFF. As DNA, the CDR3 is TGTACCAGCAGTGGACCTGGGACAGTGGACAATGAGCAGTTCTTC.

The table lists this clonotype with many counts. This chain's CDR3 is CASSVGGTSGYEQYF. The CDR3 DNA reads TGTGCCAGCAGCGTAGGCGGGACTAGCGGCTACGAGCAGTACTTC. This chain connects TRBV9 to TRBJ2-7; 11 nucleotides line up with TRBD2. CDR3 size: 15 residues. V shed 0 bases, J shed 3 bases, and the junction held 2 bases outside the gene matches. Per germline, CDR1 SGDLS and CDR2 YYNGEE.

This clonotype was seen at least ten times. This chain joins TRBV7-3 and TRBJ2-5; D remains unclear. Trimming cost V 1 base and J 1 base, with 4 bases left between them. The CDR3 consists of 13 residues. Germline CDR1 SGHTA, CDR2 FQGTGA. The CDR3 DNA reads TGTGCCAGCAGCTTAAACAGCCAAGAGACCCAGTACTTC. Translation gives CASSLNSQETQYF.

V is TRBV24-1 and J is TRBJ2-7; 7 nucleotides match TRBD1. The CDR3 runs 16 residues. V dropped 11 bases and J dropped 2; count of bases not matched to a gene: 17. Germline CDR1 KGHDR, CDR2 SFDVKD. The chain's CDR3 is CASTHDFRDSTYEQYF. The CDR3 bases are TGTGCCAGCACCCATGACTTCCGGGACAGTACCTACGAGCAGTACTTC.

This clonotype has more than one count but fewer than ten. The chain is built from TRBV19 and TRBJ1-4; D ambiguous. There are 11 residues in the CDR3. V lost 7 bases and J 8 bases, leaving 8 bases between the germline ends. Looked up from germline, CDR1 is LNHDA and CDR2 is SQIVND (reference sequence). CDR3 nucleotides: TGTGCCAGTACCACGCAAGAAAAACTGTTTTTT. This gives the protein CASTTQEKLFF.

As to this clonotype: Without the conserved terminal phenylalanine or tryptophan, this CDR3 likely stems from a read error. The CDR3, as DNA: TGTGCCAGCAGCTTGGTGTATACAGGGGGCGTGGAGACCCAGTACTGC. Translating it yields CASSLVYTGGVETQYC. V is TRBV7-9 and J is TRBJ2-5; TRBD1 matches 9 bases. Germline trimming cut 3 bases from V and 5 bases from J; bases unmatched to any gene: 10. CDR3 length equals 16 residues. Germline V gene sequence: CDR1 SEHNR, CDR2 FQNEAQ (reference sequence).

At least ten counts were recorded for this clonotype. The chain links TRBV25-1 to TRBJ2-7, with 7 bases identical to TRBD1. The V gene end was trimmed by 4 bases and the J gene end by 1 base; junction bases not matched to a gene: 4. This CDR3 contains 14 residues. Germline loops: CDR1 MGHDK, CDR2 SYGVNS. CDR3 in DNA: TGTGCCAGCAGTGGGCCGGGACAGTCCTACGAGCAGTACTTC. Amino acid sequence: CASSGPGQSYEQYF.

About this clonotype itself: Compared with germline, one end of the junction differs, possibly owing to a read error. The chain has TRBV19 and TRBJ2-5; TRBD2 aligns across 11 bases. Per the germline V gene, CDR1 is LNHDA and CDR2 is SQIVND (reference sequence). This CDR3 has 16 amino acids. The CDR3, as DNA: TGTGCCAGGGGATCGAGGACTAGCGGGTTCCAAGCGACCCAGTACTTC. This codes for CARGSRTSGFQATQYF. Supplemented by reference TRBV19 and TRBJ2-5, the full variable domain reads DGGITQSPKYLFRKEGQNVTLSCEQNLNHDAMYWYRQDPGQGLRLIYYSQIVNDFQKGDIAEGYSVSREKKESFPLTVTSAQKNPTAFYLCARGSRTSGFQATQYFGPGTRLLVL.

This clonotype was detected once. One base away lies a much larger clone, so this may be a sequencing read error. This chain uses TRBV12-3 or TRBV12-4 with TRBJ1-3; D might be TRBD1 (6 bases). The CDR3 spans 14 residues. The CDR3 DNA is TGTGCCAGCAGCCAAGCAGGGGCTGGAAGCACCATATATTTT. It translates to CASSQAGAGSTIYF.

The chain couples TRBV10-3 to TRBJ2-6; D not resolved. The CDR3 loop spans 16 amino acids. Trimming stripped 4 bases from V and 0 bases from J, with 10 bases between. CDR1 is ENHRY, CDR2 SYGVKD, per germline. For the CDR3, the DNA is TGTGCCATCAGTGCTGTTCGGAGCTCTGGGGCCAACGTCCTGACTTTC. Its protein is CAISAVRSSGANVLTF.